This TCR beta chain was documented in a study of blood T cell repertoires in COVID-19. Overall study context: Samples of COVID-19 (acute and convalescent) were obtained from the United States, Italy and Spain. From T cells, B-cell-depleted T cells, or PBMCs came the material, which was cDNA or gDNA.

V was cut by 4 bases and J by 3 bases, with 9 bases left in between. Germline V CDR1 and CDR2: SGHNT, YENEEA. CDR3 length equals 13 residues. Per the study methods: Estimation of nucleated cell counts relied on the amplification of reference gene primers. The data were produced by immunoSEQ multiplex PCR, yet TCRdb's version contains in-frame clones alone and is incomplete. Clone size and V and J calls were adopted from that table, with D and trimming inferred from the DNA. The table records 150,000 to 200,000 clones, around nine tenths of them present only once. The sequencing input was peripheral blood. The clonotype comes from a man aged 45-65 years with acute or convalescent COVID-19. The chain couples TRBV11-3 to TRBJ2-5; D gene ambiguous. The CDR3 DNA reads TGTGCCAGCAGCTCCCCCTCCGAAGAGACCCAGTACTTC. Its translation: CASSSPSEETQYF.